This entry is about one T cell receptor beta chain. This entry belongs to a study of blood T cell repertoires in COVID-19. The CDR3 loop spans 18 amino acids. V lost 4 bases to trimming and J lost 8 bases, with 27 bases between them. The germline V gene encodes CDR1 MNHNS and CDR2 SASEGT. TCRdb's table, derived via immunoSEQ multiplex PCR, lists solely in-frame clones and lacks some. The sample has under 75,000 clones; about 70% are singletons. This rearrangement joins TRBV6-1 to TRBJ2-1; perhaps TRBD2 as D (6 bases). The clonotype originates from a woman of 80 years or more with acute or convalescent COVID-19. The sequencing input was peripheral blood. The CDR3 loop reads CASSGPGRTGDPTDEQFF. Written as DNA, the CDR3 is TGTGCCAGCAGTGGCCCAGGGAGGACGGGAGACCCTACAGATGAGCAGTTCTTC.